This paragraph covers one TCR beta chain sequence. This sample is drawn from a study of blood T cell repertoires in COVID-19. As for the study in general: Sites across the United States, Italy and Spain contributed samples from acute and convalescent COVID-19. Sample material is recorded as cDNA or gDNA derived from T cells, B-cell-depleted T cells, or PBMCs.

The germline V gene has CDR1 SNHLY and CDR2 FYNNEI. The CDR3 length is 12 residues. With 8 bases removed from V and 6 bases from J, the gap between germline ends came to 13 bases. Original processing methods: Estimation of nucleated cell counts relied on the amplification of reference gene primers. Only in-frame clones appear in the TCRdb table, and some are missing; sequencing was by immunoSEQ multiplex PCR. V and J calls and clone size come straight from that table; D and trimming were deduced from the DNA. The top ten hold 3.5% to 5% of the sample, which has over 70,000 clones, around 91% seen once.

The receptor comes from a woman at least 80 years old with active or convalescent COVID-19. The sample consisted of peripheral blood. The chain links TRBV2 to TRBJ1-2; D gene unclear. The DNA for the CDR3 is TGTGCCAGCTGGGCGCCAGATGATGGCTACACCTTC. Its translation: CASWAPDDGYTF.